One and the same sample provided the 23 T cell receptor beta chains below, sequenced in a study of beta chain features in type 1 diabetes. For these TCRs, the target antigens are not known. Study results and limitations: Moderately but significantly shorter TCRB CDR3s were found in Type 1 diabetes patients in all four CD4+ subsets.

All of the isolated RNA was reverse transcribed, so expressed TCRB transcripts were sequenced. Clones were read by immunoSEQ multiplex PCR, and TCRdb kept only the in-frame ones, dropping some. The sample includes a few hundred thousand clones, roughly 17% of them seen just once. The sequenced material came from naive CD4+ T cells from blood. These TCRs come from a young man with type 1 diabetes.

This clone was seen a few times. The chain links TRBV11-2 to TRBJ2-7; 13 bases agree with TRBD2. In germline, CDR1 is SGHAT, CDR2 FQNNGV. With V trimmed by 8 bases and J by 7 bases, 8 bases remained unmatched. CDR3 length equals 14 residues. The CDR3 region has the DNA TGTGCCAGCCTAGGACTAGCGGGAGTGAGGGAGCAGTACTTC. Protein: CASLGLAGVREQYF.

The chain couples TRBV7-9 to TRBJ1-1; maybe TRBD1 (6 bases). This CDR3 comprises 14 residues. Trimming removed 5 bases from V and 0 bases from J, with 10 bases in between. Germline V lookup: CDR1 SEHNR, CDR2 FQNEAQ (reference sequence). The CDR3 bases are TGTGCCAGCAGCCCCTGGACAGTGAACACTGAAGCTTTCTTT. Encoded protein: CASSPWTVNTEAFF.

This clone came up a few times. The J gene is TRBJ2-1, the V gene TRBV7-9; TRBD1 matches at 9 bases. The CDR3 sequence is 15 residues long. Trimming cost V 0 bases and J 7 bases; bases outside gene matches: 4. The germline V gene encodes CDR1 SEHNR and CDR2 FQNEAQ (reference sequence). The DNA of the CDR3 is TGTGCCAGCAGCTTAGCAAGGACAGGGGAGAATGAGCAGTTCTTC. Its translation is CASSLARTGENEQFF.

The J gene is TRBJ1-3, the V gene TRBV7-9; a possible D gene is TRBD1 (5 bases). Trimming removed 3 bases at V and 4 bases at J, with 10 bases between. The CDR3 has 14 amino acids. The germline CDR1 and CDR2 sequences are SEHNR and FQNEAQ (reference sequence). The CDR3 sequence is CASSFSTEGNTIYF. The CDR3 nucleotides are TGTGCCAGCAGCTTCTCGACAGAGGGAAACACCATATATTTT.

The rearrangement joins TRBV5-4 to TRBJ2-3, with 9 bases fitting TRBD2. CDR3 length equals 16 residues. The J segment lost 0 bases and the V segment lost 8 bases, leaving 10 bases of the junction unmatched. The germline CDR1 and CDR2 sequences are SGHNT and YYREEE (reference sequence). CDR3 sequence reads: CASLPGLAASTDTQYF. In DNA, the CDR3 is TGTGCCAGTTTGCCGGGACTAGCAGCTAGCACAGATACGCAGTATTTT. Full variable domain (rest looked up from reference TRBV5-4 and TRBJ2-3): ETGVTQSPTHLIKTRGQQVTLRCSSQSGHNTVSWYQQALGQGPQFIFQYYREEENGRGNFPPRFSGLQFPNYSSELNVNALELDDSALYLCASLPGLAASTDTQYFGPGTRLTVL.

The table lists this clone with a few counts. The rearrangement uses TRBV12-5 and TRBJ2-3; weak D call: TRBD2 (5 bases). Germline V CDR1 and CDR2: LGHNT, FRNRAP. This CDR3 spans 14 amino acids. With 3 bases removed from V and 3 bases from J, the gap between germline ends came to 10 bases. Here the CDR3 reads CASGFGMGTDTQYF. CDR3 DNA: TGTGCTAGTGGTTTCGGGATGGGTACAGATACGCAGTATTTT.

A few counts support this clone. Sequence at one end of the junction differs from germline and may be a read error. The rearrangement uses TRBV7-9 and TRBJ2-3, with TRBD1 matching over 11 bases. The CDR3 has 15 amino acids. Germline CDR1 and CDR2: SEHNR and FQNEAQ (reference sequence). The CDR3 protein is CASSQRTGGTYTQYF. The CDR3 DNA reads as TGTGCCAGCAGCCAACGGACAGGGGGCACATATACGCAGTATTTT.

V gene TRBV25-1 combines with J gene TRBJ1-1; TRBD1 might be the D (6 bases). The CDR3 runs to 15 residues. Between the trimmed V and J ends, which lost 2 bases and 3 bases, there was a span of 13 bases. CDR1 is MGHDK and CDR2 is SYGVNS in the germline V gene. The CDR3 is CASSETQGRYTEAFF. The CDR3, as DNA: TGTGCCAGCAGTGAAACCCAGGGGAGGTACACTGAAGCTTTCTTT.

Only a few counts were recorded for this clone. Other DNA sequences within the sample encode an identical CDR3. V gene TRBV18 combines with J gene TRBJ2-1, with 7 bases lining up with TRBD1. The CDR3 totals 14 residues. V lost 3 bases, J lost 2 bases, and 1 base stayed unmatched. Germline V gives CDR1 KGHSH, CDR2 LQKENI. The CDR3 coding sequence is TGTGCCAGCTCACCGGACAGGACCTACAATGAGCAGTTCTTC. Amino acids: CASSPDRTYNEQFF.

The chain couples TRBV7-9 to TRBJ2-7; 9 bases map to TRBD2. CDR3 size: 14 residues. Trimming at V came to 3 bases and at J to 11 bases, leaving 11 bases not matched to a gene. The germline CDR1 and CDR2 sequences are SEHNR and FQNEAQ (reference sequence). CDR3 nucleotide sequence: TGTGCCAGCAGCTTGGCGGGAGGGCCTATTCCTGAGTACTTC. It specifies CASSLAGGPIPEYF.

The chain carries TRBV25-1 and TRBJ2-1; 9 bases fit TRBD2. J lost 4 bases, V lost 6 bases, and 4 bases had no gene match. The CDR3 runs to 14 residues. CDR1 is MGHDK, CDR2 SYGVNS, per germline. The CDR3 DNA follows: TGTGCCAGCAGGGGGGCGGGAGGGTACAATGAGCAGTTCTTC. Translating it yields CASRGAGGYNEQFF.

This clone was counted between two and nine times. The CDR3 sequence is CASLRTGTETQYF. The CDR3 bases are TGTGCCAGCCTTCGGACAGGGACAGAGACCCAGTACTTC. The rearrangement uses TRBV7-9 and TRBJ2-5, with TRBD1 matching over 8 bases. This CDR3 has 13 residues. Germline values: CDR1 SEHNR, CDR2 FQNEAQ (reference sequence). The V and J ends lost 8 bases and 4 bases, in that order; junction bases with no gene match: 6.

The chain employs TRBV30 and TRBJ2-1, with 11 bases that match TRBD2. The J segment lost 0 bases and the V segment lost 8 bases, leaving 6 bases of the junction unmatched. The CDR3 contains 15 residues. CDR1 is GTSNPN, CDR2 SVGIG, per germline (reference sequence). Here the CDR3 DNA reads TGTGCCGCTGTGACTAGCGGGAACTCCTACAATGAGCAGTTCTTC. This codes for CAAVTSGNSYNEQFF.

This rearrangement joins TRBV19 to TRBJ2-1, with 9 bases that match TRBD2. The CDR3 runs to 16 residues. V shed 1 base, J shed 9 bases, and the junction held 10 bases outside the gene matches. The V gene's germline CDR1 is LNHDA and CDR2 SQIVND (reference sequence). The DNA for the CDR3 is TGTGCCAGTAGTATAGGCTCGCAGCGGGAGGTTAGTGAGCAGTTCTTC. Its translation is CASSIGSQREVSEQFF. The full variable domain, its missing parts supplied by reference TRBV19 and TRBJ2-1, is DGGITQSPKYLFRKEGQNVTLSCEQNLNHDAMYWYRQDPGQGLRLIYYSQIVNDFQKGDIAEGYSVSREKKESFPLTVTSAQKNPTAFYLCASSIGSQREVSEQFFGPGTRLTVL.

This clone was counted a few times. This sequence joins TRBV30 and TRBJ1-1, with D maybe TRBD1 (5 bases). Germline V CDR1 and CDR2: GTSNPN, SVGIG (reference sequence). Trimming shortened V by 1 base and J by 8 bases, and 11 bases separated the two germline ends. This CDR3 has 12 amino acids. CDR3 loop: CAWSGDWREAFF. The CDR3 region has the DNA TGTGCCTGGAGTGGGGACTGGAGAGAAGCTTTCTTT.

This clone has more than one count but fewer than ten. As DNA, the CDR3 is TGTGCCAGCAGTTACCCGAGGGGTGAGCAGTTCTTC. Its translation: CASSYPRGEQFF. This chain uses TRBV6-5 with TRBJ2-1; D assignment may be TRBD1 or TRBD2 (5 bases each). The CDR3 is 12 amino acids. Germline CDR1 reads MNHEY; CDR2 reads SVGAGI. The germline V and J ends were trimmed by 2 bases and 9 bases, with 8 bases remaining between them.

This chain joins TRBV19 and TRBJ2-1, with D possibly matching TRBD2 (7 bases). The germline gives CDR1 LNHDA, CDR2 SQIVND (reference sequence). The CDR3 has 21 amino acids. V lost 4 bases and J 0 bases, leaving 28 bases between the germline ends. In DNA form, the CDR3 reads TGTGCCAGTAGTACGTGGGACTTACAGCTGGGGGGGCACAACTCCTACAATGAGCAGTTCTTC. It translates to CASSTWDLQLGGHNSYNEQFF.

This clone was seen only a few times. This chain links TRBV25-1 with TRBJ2-3; D not certain. The germline V and J ends were trimmed by 3 bases and 0 bases, with 7 bases remaining between them. Germline CDR1 is MGHDK and CDR2 is SYGVNS. This CDR3 spans 14 amino acids. The CDR3 loop is CASSEASSTDTQYF. For the CDR3, the DNA is TGTGCCAGCAGTGAGGCCTCAAGCACAGATACGCAGTATTTT.

The gene calls are TRBV9 and TRBJ1-4; D ambiguous. Germline V CDR1 and CDR2: SGDLS, YYNGEE. The V gene lost 2 bases and the J gene lost 6 bases, with 14 bases spanning the gap. This CDR3 is built from 15 residues. CDR3 bases: TGTGCCAGCAGCGTCGAACCCGGGATGGATGAAAAACTGTTTTTT. Its protein product is CASSVEPGMDEKLFF.

This sequence joins TRBV9 and TRBJ2-3, with TRBD2 identical over 10 bases. The V and J ends lost 4 bases and 0 bases, in that order; junction bases with no gene match: 2. Germline CDR1 is SGDLS and CDR2 is YYNGEE. The CDR3 is 15 residues long. The CDR3 loop is CASSLLAGSTDTQYF. CDR3 in DNA: TGTGCCAGCAGCTTACTAGCGGGAAGCACAGATACGCAGTATTTT.

The chain combines TRBV9 with TRBJ2-3, with D unclear. The CDR3 runs 15 residues. Germline V gene lookup returns CDR1 SGDLS and CDR2 YYNGEE. V lost 0 bases and J lost 0, with 8 bases in between. The CDR3 nucleotides are TGTGCCAGCAGCGTAGAACTGGGCAGCACAGATACGCAGTATTTT. It yields the protein CASSVELGSTDTQYF.

The CDR3 DNA sequence: TGTGCCAGCAGTCCCTATGGGCAGGGGAAGTTCTTC. This sequence encodes CASSPYGQGKFF. The chain joins TRBV28 to TRBJ2-1, with D perhaps matching TRBD1 (6 bases). Germline V lookup: CDR1 MDHEN, CDR2 SYDVKM. V dropped 5 bases and J dropped 14 bases, with 16 bases sitting between them. This CDR3 contains 12 residues.

This clone appeared a few times. The rearrangement links TRBV28 to TRBJ1-2; TRBD1 agrees at 8 bases. This CDR3 has 13 residues. Trimming took 4 bases from V and 4 from J; bases not matched to a gene: 2. The germline V gene encodes CDR1 MDHEN and CDR2 SYDVKM. DNA for the CDR3: TGTGCCAGCAGTTCAGGGGGCGCCTATGGCTACACCTTC. Its protein product is CASSSGGAYGYTF.